This TCR beta chain was retrieved from a study of metastatic and nonmetastatic thyroid tumors. Study overall: Samples came from malignant and benign thyroid patients, and repertoires were compared across blood and tumor or nodule tissue. Findings and caveats of the study: In both blood and tumor samples, TCR beta diversity was reported significantly higher for malignant than benign nodules.

TCRdb re-called the PCR reads through MiXCR. The profile covers 20,000 to 25,000 clones, with about 40% appearing a single time and about 20% taken by the ten largest. This clone is labeled medium-sized. Its antigen is undetermined. All patients were untreated before thyroid surgery. The receptor was derived from a male donor with papillary thyroid cancer or a benign thyroid nodule (not recorded which). Some clones in this sample may be carry-over from other donors' samples. The sample taken for sequencing was blood.

The CDR3 coding sequence is TGCGCCAGCAGCCAACCCTTCGAGACCCAGTACTTC. It yields the protein CASSQPFETQYF. This chain connects TRBV4-1 to TRBJ2-5; D call uncertain. V shed 2 bases and J shed 5 bases, with 6 bases lying between them. This CDR3 is built from 12 residues. Germline V gene data show CDR1 as MGHRA and CDR2 as YSYEKL.